The 3 T cell receptor beta chains below come from one sample, sequenced in a study of response to subunit inactivated influenza vaccine. Using its own MiXCR run on the RT-PCR reads, TCRdb lists one record per CDR3 protein. Of roughly 570,000 distinct CDR3 sequences in the sample, roughly 15% were seen once. Sample: PBMCs from blood, taken roughly 12 days after vaccination. Source of these receptors: a man in his forties or fifties who received an inactivated influenza vaccine.

This clonotype was observed a few times. V is TRBV4-2 and J is TRBJ2-3; 8 positions agree with TRBD2. CDR1 is LGHNA and CDR2 is YNFKEQ in the germline V gene. V was pared by 8 bases and J by 1 base, with 5 bases of the junction left unmatched. The CDR3 is 14 residues long. The CDR3 sequence is CASATGGGTDTQYF. CDR3 in DNA: TGTGCCAGCGCAACGGGGGGGGGCACAGATACGCAGTATTTT.

This clonotype was recorded a few times. V and J are TRBV5-6 and TRBJ1-1; D call uncertain. V was trimmed by 0 bases and J by 2 bases, leaving 8 bases between them. This CDR3 is built from 14 residues. Germline loops: CDR1 SGHDT, CDR2 YYEEEE. The CDR3 DNA follows: TGTGCCAGCAGCTTGGACAGATCTAACACTGAAGCTTTCTTT. As protein: CASSLDRSNTEAFF.

There are a few counts of this clonotype. V is TRBV4-3 and J is TRBJ2-2; D gene uncertain. The CDR3 is 15 amino acids. With 0 bases removed from V and 1 base from J, the gap between germline ends came to 6 bases. Germline V gene data show CDR1 as LGHNA and CDR2 as YSLEER. The CDR3 DNA sequence: TGCGCCAGCAGCCAAGATTGGTTGAACACCGGGGAGCTGTTTTTT. It is translated as CASSQDWLNTGELFF.